The TCR beta chain described here comes from a study of blood T cell repertoires in COVID-19. The CDR3 extends over 13 amino acids. Germline CDR1 is KGHSH and CDR2 is LQKENI. The V end lost 3 bases, the J end lost 5 bases, and 10 bases lay between the germline ends. How the authors handled the data: Amplification of reference gene primers provided the estimated nucleated cell counts. Libraries were prepared by immunoSEQ multiplex PCR; TCRdb keeps only in-frame clonotypes and omits some of them. V, J and clone size are taken as reported in that table, and D and trimming were inferred from the DNA itself. Among fewer than 450,000 clones listed, 88% were seen once.

The rearrangement links TRBV18 to TRBJ1-1, with D hard to call. This clonotype originated in a woman younger than 35 who had recovered from COVID-19. The sequenced sample consisted of PBMCs or T cells enriched from blood (not recorded which). The CDR3 region is CASSPRGGTEAFF. DNA of the CDR3: TGTGCCAGCTCACCGCGGGGTGGGACTGAAGCTTTCTTT.